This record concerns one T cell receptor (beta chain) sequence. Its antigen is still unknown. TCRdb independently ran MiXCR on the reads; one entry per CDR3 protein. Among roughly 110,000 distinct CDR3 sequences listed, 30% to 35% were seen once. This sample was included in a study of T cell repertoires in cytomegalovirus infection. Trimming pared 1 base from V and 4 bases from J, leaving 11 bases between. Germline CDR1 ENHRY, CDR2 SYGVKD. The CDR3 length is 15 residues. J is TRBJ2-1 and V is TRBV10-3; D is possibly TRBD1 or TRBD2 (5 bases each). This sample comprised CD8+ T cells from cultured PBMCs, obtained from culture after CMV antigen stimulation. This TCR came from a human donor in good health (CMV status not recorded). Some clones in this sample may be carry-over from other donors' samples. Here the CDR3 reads CAISEFVGVYNEQFF. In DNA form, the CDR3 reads TGTGCCATCAGTGAGTTTGTGGGGGTTTACAATGAGCAGTTCTTC.